A selection of T cell receptor beta chains follows, all from one sample in a study of OX40 agonist ivuxolimab in advanced cancers. Clones were read by immunoSEQ multiplex PCR, and TCRdb kept only the in-frame ones, dropping some. The table lists under 65,000 clones, approximately 90% of them singletons. The source was CD4+ or CD8+ T cells sorted from blood, collected in a trial of the OX40 agonist ivuxolimab. The receptors were gathered from an adult with an advanced solid tumor such as melanoma, head and neck, liver or kidney cancer. The CDR3 runs from the conserved cysteine through the conserved F or W. A D gene is named only where the DNA matches it firmly. Not all rows give a size; the values are once, few, many and, for expanded clones, a class.

>-|TRBJ2-4|TRBV4-2|-
TGTGCCAGCAGCCAAGGGCCCTCGGGGAACGTTGAAAACATTCAGTACTTC
CASSQGPSGNVENIQYF
>-|TRBJ2-7|TRBV29-1|-
TGCAGCGCCGCCGGGTGGGGCGGGCCTCCGGACGAGCAGTACTTC
CSAAGWGGPPDEQYF
>-|TRBJ2-6|TRBV28|-
TGTGCCAGCATTCCCTCTGGGGCCAACGTCCTGACTTTC
CASIPSGANVLTF
>-|TRBJ2-3|TRBV6-4|-
TGTGCCAGCAGTGACGAGTTCGCAGATACGCAGTATTTT
CASSDEFADTQYF
>TRBD1|TRBJ2-1|TRBV7-9|-
TGTGCCAGCAGCTCGGTAGGGGACAGGGCAAACCGTGGGCAGTTCTTC
CASSSVGDRANRGQFF
>-|TRBJ1-2|TRBV7-8|few
TGTGCCAGCAGCGTCGGCGGGTCGGGCTATGGCTACACCTTC
CASSVGGSGYGYTF
>-|TRBJ2-4|TRBV10-3|-
TGTGCCATCAGTGAGTCAGAGTTAGAAGTCGGCAAAAACATTCAGTACTTC
CAISESELEVGKNIQYF
>-|TRBJ1-2|TRBV28|-
TGTGCCAGCAGCGGGAGGGGGGGTGGCTACACCTTC
CASSGRGGGYTF
>-|TRBJ1-5|TRBV7-8|-
TGTGCCAGCAGCTTAGATCGGGCAGGGATGAGCAATCAGCCCCAGCATTTT
CASSLDRAGMSNQPQHF
>-|TRBJ2-1|TRBV19|-
TGTGCCAGTAGTACCCGGGGAACGAGCTCCTACAATGAGCAGTTCTTC
CASSTRGTSSYNEQFF
>-|TRBJ1-6|TRBV5-6|-
TGTGCCAGCAGCTTTAACGGCCGAAGCTCCTATAATTCACCCCTCCACTTT
CASSFNGRSSYNSPLHF
>-|TRBJ2-5|TRBV14|few
TGTGCCAGCAGCCAAGACGGTGAAGACGGGACCCAGTACTTC
CASSQDGEDGTQYF
>TRBD1|TRBJ2-1|TRBV4-2|-
TGTGCCAGCAGCCAACTAACACAGGGGATGGATGAGCAGTTCTTC
CASSQLTQGMDEQFF
>-|TRBJ1-4|TRBV7-2|-
TGTGCCAGCAAATTCGGACGGCTCGAAAAACTGTTTTTT
CASKFGRLEKLFF
>TRBD2|TRBJ2-1|TRBV7-3|-
TGTGCCAGCAGCTTAGGGACTAGCGCCTACAATGAGCAGTTCTTC
CASSLGTSAYNEQFF
>-|TRBJ2-7|TRBV14|-
TGTGCCAGCACGGAGGTCGGACGAAGGGGGATCTACTTC
CASTEVGRRGIYF
>-|TRBJ2-1|TRBV7-6|once
TGTGCCAGCAGCCCCCACAGGGACCACAATGAGCAGTTCTTC
CASSPHRDHNEQFF
>-|TRBJ2-2|TRBV5-4|-
TGTGCCAGCAGCCATGCAGCCACCGGGGAGCTGTTTTTT
CASSHAATGELFF
>-|TRBJ1-2|TRBV28|-
TGTGCCAGCAGGGCTACACAGTTCTATGGCTACACCTTC
CASRATQFYGYTF
>-|TRBJ1-6|TRBV18|-
TGTGCCAGCTCACCGAACAGTAATTCACCCCTCCACTTT
CASSPNSNSPLHF
>-|TRBJ2-7|TRBV15|-
TGTGCCACCAGCAGATCCGGGATAACCTACGAGCAGTACTTC
CATSRSGITYEQYF
>TRBD2|TRBJ2-1|TRBV9|-
TGTGCCAGCAGCGTGCATGCGGGGGGGATAATGGATGAGCAGTTCTTC
CASSVHAGGIMDEQFF
>TRBD2|TRBJ2-1|TRBV25-1|-
TGTGCCAGCCGGACTAGCGGGGGAAACAATGAGCAGTTCTTC
CASRTSGGNNEQFF
>TRBD1|TRBJ1-2|TRBV6-6|-
TGTGCCAGCGGACAGGGATTCACTGGCTACACCTTC
CASGQGFTGYTF
>TRBD1|TRBJ2-7|TRBV19|-
TGTGCCAGTAGTATGGGACAGGGGGGTCGCGAGCAGTACTTC
CASSMGQGGREQYF
>-|TRBJ1-1|TRBV7-9|-
TGTGCCAGCAGCTTGGGCGGCTCTGGCGGGGGCACTGAAGCTTTCTTT
CASSLGGSGGGTEAFF
>TRBD1|TRBJ2-7|TRBV7-9|-
TGTGCCAGCAGCTTGACAGGGGGTGGGTACGAGCAGTACTTC
CASSLTGGGYEQYF
>TRBD1|TRBJ2-7|TRBV12-5|-
TGTGCTAGTGGAAGGGACAGGGGGGGCGAGCAGTACTTC
CASGRDRGGEQYF
>TRBD1|TRBJ2-7|TRBV2|once
TGTGCCAGCAGGGCCCCCCGGGACAGGGCTTCCTACGAGCAGTACTTC
CASRAPRDRASYEQYF
>-|TRBJ1-2|TRBV5-4|-
TGTGCCAGCAGCTTGCCACAGGGCCATGGCTACACCTTC
CASSLPQGHGYTF